Following are 3 T cell receptor beta chains from one sample sequenced in a study of blood T cell repertoires in COVID-19. Some clones are missing from TCRdb's copy, which holds only in-frame ones; the method was immunoSEQ multiplex PCR. This sample yields fewer than 200,000 clones, of which 75% to 90% are seen a single time; less than 10% belongs to the top ten. Sequencing was done on a sample of peripheral blood. The receptors were sampled from a woman in her 70s with COVID-19, enrolled during active disease.

The gene calls are TRBV20-1 and TRBJ2-5, with no clear D. Germline V gene sequence: CDR1 DFQATT, CDR2 SNEGSKA (reference sequence). The CDR3 runs 11 residues. Trimming pared 6 bases from V and 5 bases from J, leaving 10 bases between. The CDR3 here is CSAHFAETQYF. CDR3 DNA sequence: TGCAGTGCCCATTTCGCGGAGACCCAGTACTTC.

This chain connects TRBV19 to TRBJ2-1; the D is unclear. This CDR3 comprises 15 residues. Between the trimmed V and J ends, which lost 1 base and 8 bases, there was a span of 15 bases. Germline lookup yields CDR1 LNHDA and CDR2 SQIVND (reference sequence). The CDR3 DNA sequence: TGTGCCAGTAGTATAGTTGGGCAGCCACTCGATGAGCAGTTCTTC. Translated, it gives CASSIVGQPLDEQFF.

This clone was found a few times. J is TRBJ2-2 and V is TRBV19; 7 nucleotides match TRBD1. CDR1 is LNHDA and CDR2 is SQIVND in the germline V gene (reference sequence). With 4 bases clipped from V and 4 bases from J, the junction kept 6 bases outside the gene matches. The CDR3 totals 15 residues. The CDR3: CASSTDRRSTGELFF. The CDR3 nucleotides are TGTGCCAGTAGTACGGACAGGAGGAGCACCGGGGAGCTGTTTTTT.